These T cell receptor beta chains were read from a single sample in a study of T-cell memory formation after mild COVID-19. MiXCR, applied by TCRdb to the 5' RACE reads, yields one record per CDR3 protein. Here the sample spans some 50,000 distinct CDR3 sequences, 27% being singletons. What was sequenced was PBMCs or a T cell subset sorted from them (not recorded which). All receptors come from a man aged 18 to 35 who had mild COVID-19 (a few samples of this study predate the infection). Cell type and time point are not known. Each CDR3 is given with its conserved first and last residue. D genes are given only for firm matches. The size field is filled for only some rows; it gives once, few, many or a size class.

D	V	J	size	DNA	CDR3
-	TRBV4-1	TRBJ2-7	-	TGCGCCAGCAGCCAAGACCCGGGGCTCGCCTCCTACGAGCAGTACTTC	CASSQDPGLASYEQYF
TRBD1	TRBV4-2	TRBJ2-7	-	TGTGCCAGCAGCGCTACAGGGGATGGTCGTTACGAGCAGTACTTC	CASSATGDGRYEQYF
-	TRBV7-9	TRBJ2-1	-	TGTGCCAGCAGCTTAGAAGGTGGGCAGGGGCGGAACAATGAGCAGTTCTTC	CASSLEGGQGRNNEQFF
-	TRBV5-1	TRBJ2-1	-	TGCGCCAGCAGCTTGGAGTCAGAAGGGGGCTCCTACAATGAGCAGTTCTTC	CASSLESEGGSYNEQFF
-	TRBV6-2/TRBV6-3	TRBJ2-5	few	TGTGCCAGCAGGCGGGGGCCCGTAGAGACCCAGTACTTC	CASRRGPVETQYF
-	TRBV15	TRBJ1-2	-	TGTGCCACCAGCAGAGACACGGGACTGGTTGGTGGCTACACCTTC	CATSRDTGLVGGYTF
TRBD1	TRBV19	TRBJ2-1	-	TGTGCCAGTAGTCCCTCGACCGGGACAGGGACCAATGAGCAGTTCTTC	CASSPSTGTGTNEQFF
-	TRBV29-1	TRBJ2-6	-	TGCAGCGTCGCGGAACTCTCTGGGGCCAACGTCCTGACTTTC	CSVAELSGANVLTF
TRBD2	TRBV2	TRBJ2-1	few	TGTGCCAGCAGTTGGACTAGCGGGGGGTATGAGCAGTTCTTC	CASSWTSGGYEQFF
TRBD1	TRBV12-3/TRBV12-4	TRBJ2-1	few	TGTGCCAGCAGGATCCCGGGACAGGGGAGCTCCTACAATGAGCAGTTCTTC	CASRIPGQGSSYNEQFF
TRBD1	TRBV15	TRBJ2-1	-	TGTGCCACCAGCAGAGGTACCGGGACAGGGGACAATGAGCAGTTCTTC	CATSRGTGTGDNEQFF
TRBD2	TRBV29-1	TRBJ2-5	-	TGCAGCGTCGGAGTAGCGGGGAACCAAGAGACCCAGTACTTC	CSVGVAGNQETQYF
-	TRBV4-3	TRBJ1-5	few	TGCGCCAGCAGCCCATCCTACCGGGACGGTCATCAGCCCCAGCATTTT	CASSPSYRDGHQPQHF
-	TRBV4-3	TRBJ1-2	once	TGCGCCAGCAGCCCACTAACAGGGTTAGGAGATGGCTACACCTTC	CASSPLTGLGDGYTF
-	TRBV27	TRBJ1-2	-	TGTGCCAGCAGTTTAGCCGGGGGCATGAATGGCTACACCTTC	CASSLAGGMNGYTF
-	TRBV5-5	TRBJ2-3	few	TGTGCCAGCAGGCCCGGGGAAGGGTGGGGCACAGATACGCAGTATTTT	CASRPGEGWGTDTQYF
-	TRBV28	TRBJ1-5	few	TGTGCCAGCAGTTCGCCCGGGACATACAATCAGCCCCAGCATTTT	CASSSPGTYNQPQHF
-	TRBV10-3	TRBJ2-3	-	TGTGCCATCAGTGGAACCTTCACAGATACGCAGTATTTT	CAISGTFTDTQYF
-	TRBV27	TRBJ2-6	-	TGTGCCAGCAGTTTATCAGCTGGGGCCAACGTCCTGACTTTC	CASSLSAGANVLTF
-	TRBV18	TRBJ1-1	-	TGTGCCAGCTCACCAGGACAGCCGTGGGCTTTCTTT	CASSPGQPWAFF
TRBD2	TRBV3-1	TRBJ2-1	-	TGTGCCAGCAGCCAAGTATTGGGACTAGCGGGGAGGGGCTTCAATGAGCAGTTCTTC	CASSQVLGLAGRGFNEQFF
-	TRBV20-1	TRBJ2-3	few	TGCAGTGCAGACGCGGGGGCGGGCACAGATACGCAGTATTTT	CSADAGAGTDTQYF
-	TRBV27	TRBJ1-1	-	TGTGCCAGCAGTTTTGCAGGGAGGAACACTGAAGCTTTCTTT	CASSFAGRNTEAFF
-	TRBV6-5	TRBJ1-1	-	TGTGCCAGCAGTTATGAGGGTATGAGGACTGAAGCTTTCTTT	CASSYEGMRTEAFF
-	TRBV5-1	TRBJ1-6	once	TGCGCCAGCAGCTGGGGGCCAGGTAGTTCACCCCTCCACTTT	CASSWGPGSSPLHF
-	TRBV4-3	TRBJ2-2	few	TGCGCCAGCAGCCAAGATTGGGGGCGGGGTGTCACCGGGGAGCTGTTTTTT	CASSQDWGRGVTGELFF